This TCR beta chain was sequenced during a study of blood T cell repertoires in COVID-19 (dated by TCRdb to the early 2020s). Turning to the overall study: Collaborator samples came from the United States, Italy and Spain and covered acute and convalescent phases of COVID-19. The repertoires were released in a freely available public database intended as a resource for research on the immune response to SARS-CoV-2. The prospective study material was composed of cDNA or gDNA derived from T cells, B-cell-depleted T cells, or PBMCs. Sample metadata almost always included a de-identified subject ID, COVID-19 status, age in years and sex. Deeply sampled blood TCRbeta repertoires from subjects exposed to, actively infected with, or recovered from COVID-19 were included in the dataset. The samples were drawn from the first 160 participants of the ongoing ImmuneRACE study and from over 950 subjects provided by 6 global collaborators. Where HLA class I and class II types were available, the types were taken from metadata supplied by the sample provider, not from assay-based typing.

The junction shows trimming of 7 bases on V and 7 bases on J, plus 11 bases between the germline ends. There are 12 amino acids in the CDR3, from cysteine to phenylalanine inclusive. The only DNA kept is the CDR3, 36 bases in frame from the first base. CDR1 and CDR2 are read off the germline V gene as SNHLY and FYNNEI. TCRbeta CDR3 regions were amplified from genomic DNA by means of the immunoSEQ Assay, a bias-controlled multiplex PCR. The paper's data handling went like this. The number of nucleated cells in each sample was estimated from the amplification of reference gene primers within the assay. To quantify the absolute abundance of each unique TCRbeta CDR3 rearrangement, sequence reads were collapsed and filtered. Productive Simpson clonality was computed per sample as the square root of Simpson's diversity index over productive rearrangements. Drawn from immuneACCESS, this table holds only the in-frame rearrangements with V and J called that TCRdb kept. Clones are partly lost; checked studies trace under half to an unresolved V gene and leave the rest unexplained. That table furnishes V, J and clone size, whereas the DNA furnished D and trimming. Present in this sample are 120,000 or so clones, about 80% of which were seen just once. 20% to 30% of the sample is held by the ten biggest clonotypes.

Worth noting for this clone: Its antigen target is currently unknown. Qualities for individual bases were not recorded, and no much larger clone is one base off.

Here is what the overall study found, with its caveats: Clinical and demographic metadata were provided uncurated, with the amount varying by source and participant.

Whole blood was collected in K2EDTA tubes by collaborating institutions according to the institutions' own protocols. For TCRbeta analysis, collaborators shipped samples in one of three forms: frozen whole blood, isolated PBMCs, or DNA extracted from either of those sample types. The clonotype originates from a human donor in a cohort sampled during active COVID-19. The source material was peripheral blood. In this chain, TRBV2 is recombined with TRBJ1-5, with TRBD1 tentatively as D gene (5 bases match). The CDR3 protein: CASTGVRQPQHF. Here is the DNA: TGTGCCAGCACGGGGGTCCGGCAGCCCCAGCATTTT.